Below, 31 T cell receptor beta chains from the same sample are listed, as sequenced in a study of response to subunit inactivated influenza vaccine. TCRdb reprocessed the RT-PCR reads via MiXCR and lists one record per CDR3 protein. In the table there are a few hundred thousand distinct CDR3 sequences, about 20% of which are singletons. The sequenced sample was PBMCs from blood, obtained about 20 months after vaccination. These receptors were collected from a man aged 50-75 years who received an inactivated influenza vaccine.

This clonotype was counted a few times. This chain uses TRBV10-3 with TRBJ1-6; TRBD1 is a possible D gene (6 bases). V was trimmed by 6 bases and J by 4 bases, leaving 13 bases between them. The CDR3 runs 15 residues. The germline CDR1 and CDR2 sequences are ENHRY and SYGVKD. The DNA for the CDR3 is TGTGCCATCAGAGCAGGGACATCTTATAATTCACCCCTCCACTTT. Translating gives CAIRAGTSYNSPLHF.

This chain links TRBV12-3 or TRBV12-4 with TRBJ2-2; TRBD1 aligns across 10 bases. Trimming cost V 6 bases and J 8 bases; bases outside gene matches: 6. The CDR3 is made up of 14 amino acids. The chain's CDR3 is CASRRQGASGELFF. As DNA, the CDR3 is TGTGCCAGCAGACGACAGGGGGCTTCTGGGGAGCTGTTTTTT.

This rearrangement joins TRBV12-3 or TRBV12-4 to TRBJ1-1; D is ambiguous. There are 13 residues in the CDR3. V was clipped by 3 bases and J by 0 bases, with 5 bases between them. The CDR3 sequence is CASSFKLNTEAFF. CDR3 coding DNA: TGTGCCAGCAGTTTTAAACTGAACACTGAAGCTTTCTTT.

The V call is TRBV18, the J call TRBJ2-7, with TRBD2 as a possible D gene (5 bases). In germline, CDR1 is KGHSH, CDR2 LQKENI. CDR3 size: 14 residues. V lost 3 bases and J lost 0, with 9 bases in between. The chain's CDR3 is CASSPHSGSYEQYF. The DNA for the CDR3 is TGTGCCAGCTCACCCCACAGCGGCTCCTACGAGCAGTACTTC.

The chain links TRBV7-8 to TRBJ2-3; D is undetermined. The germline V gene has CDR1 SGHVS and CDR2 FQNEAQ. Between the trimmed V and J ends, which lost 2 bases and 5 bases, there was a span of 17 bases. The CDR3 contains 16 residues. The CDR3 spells CASSLYWDSFRDTQYF. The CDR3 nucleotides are TGTGCCAGCAGCTTATACTGGGATTCATTTAGAGATACGCAGTATTTT.

The CDR3 DNA reads as TGTGCCAGCAGCTTAGGTACAGGGGCGAATAATTCACCCCTCCACTTT. This encodes CASSLGTGANNSPLHF. The rearrangement links TRBV7-2 to TRBJ1-6, with 7 bases that match TRBD1. V lost 1 base and J lost 5; bases outside the gene matches: 5. Germline CDR1 and CDR2: SGHTA and FQGNSA. The CDR3 totals 16 residues.

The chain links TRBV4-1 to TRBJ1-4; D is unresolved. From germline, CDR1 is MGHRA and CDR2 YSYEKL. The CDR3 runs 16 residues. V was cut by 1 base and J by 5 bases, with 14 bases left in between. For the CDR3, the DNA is TGCGCCAGCAGCCAAGGGGCCAACAACATGAATGAAAAACTGTTTTTT. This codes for CASSQGANNMNEKLFF.

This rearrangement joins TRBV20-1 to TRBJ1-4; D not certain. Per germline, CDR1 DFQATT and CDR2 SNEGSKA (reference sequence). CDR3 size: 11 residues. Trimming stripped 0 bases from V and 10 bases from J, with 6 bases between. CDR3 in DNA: TGCAGTGCTAGAGATCGGGGAAAACTGTTTTTT. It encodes CSARDRGKLFF.

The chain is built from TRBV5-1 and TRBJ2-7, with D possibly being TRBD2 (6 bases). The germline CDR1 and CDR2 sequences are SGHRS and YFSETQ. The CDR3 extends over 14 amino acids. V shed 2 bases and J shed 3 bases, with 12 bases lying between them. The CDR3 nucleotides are TGCGCCAGCAGCTTTGGAGGGAGTGGCTACGAGCAGTACTTC. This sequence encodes CASSFGGSGYEQYF.

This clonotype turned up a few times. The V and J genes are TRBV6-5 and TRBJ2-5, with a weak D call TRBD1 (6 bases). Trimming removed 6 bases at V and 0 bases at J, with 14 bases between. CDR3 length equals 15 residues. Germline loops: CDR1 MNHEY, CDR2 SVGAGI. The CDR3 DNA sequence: TGTGCCAGCAGCAGATTTCAGGGGTACCAAGAGACCCAGTACTTC. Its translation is CASSRFQGYQETQYF.

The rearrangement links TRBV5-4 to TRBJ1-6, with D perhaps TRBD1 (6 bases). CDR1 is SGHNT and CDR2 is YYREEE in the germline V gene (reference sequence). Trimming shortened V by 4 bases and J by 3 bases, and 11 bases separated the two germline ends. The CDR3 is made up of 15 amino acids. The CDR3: CASSPGVVYNSPLHF. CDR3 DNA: TGTGCCAGCAGCCCAGGGGTGGTCTATAATTCACCCCTCCACTTT.

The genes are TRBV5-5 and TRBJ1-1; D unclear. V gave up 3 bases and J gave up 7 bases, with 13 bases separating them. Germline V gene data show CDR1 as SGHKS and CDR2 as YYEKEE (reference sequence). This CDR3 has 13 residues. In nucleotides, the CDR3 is TGTGCCAGCAGCTCCTGGCACCTCTTTGAAGCTTTCTTT. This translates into CASSSWHLFEAFF.

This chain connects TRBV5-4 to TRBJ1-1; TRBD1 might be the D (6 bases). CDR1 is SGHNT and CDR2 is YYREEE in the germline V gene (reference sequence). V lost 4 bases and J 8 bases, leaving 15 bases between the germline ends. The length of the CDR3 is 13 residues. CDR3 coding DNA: TGTGCCAGCAGCCCGGGACAAAGCGGGGAAGCTTTCTTT. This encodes CASSPGQSGEAFF.

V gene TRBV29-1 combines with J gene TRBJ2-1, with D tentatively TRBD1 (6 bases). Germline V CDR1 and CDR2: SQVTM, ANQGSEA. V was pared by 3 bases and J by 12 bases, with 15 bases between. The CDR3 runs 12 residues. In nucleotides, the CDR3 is TGCAGCGTTGAGGATCAGGGGCAAAGGCAGTTCTTC. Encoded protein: CSVEDQGQRQFF.

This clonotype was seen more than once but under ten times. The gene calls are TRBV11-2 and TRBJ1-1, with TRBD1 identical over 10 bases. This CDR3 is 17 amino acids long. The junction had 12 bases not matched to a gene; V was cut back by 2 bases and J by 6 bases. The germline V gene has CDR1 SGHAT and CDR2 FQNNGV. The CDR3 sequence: CASSLILRTGGGPEAFF. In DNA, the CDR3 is TGTGCCAGCAGCTTAATCCTGCGGACAGGGGGAGGACCTGAAGCTTTCTTT. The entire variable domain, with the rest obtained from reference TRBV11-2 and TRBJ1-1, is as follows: EAGVAQSPRYKIIEKRQSVAFWCNPISGHATLYWYQQILGQGPKLLIQFQNNGVVDDSQLPKDRFSAERLKGVDSTLKIQPAKLEDSAVYLCASSLILRTGGGPEAFFGQGTRLTVV.

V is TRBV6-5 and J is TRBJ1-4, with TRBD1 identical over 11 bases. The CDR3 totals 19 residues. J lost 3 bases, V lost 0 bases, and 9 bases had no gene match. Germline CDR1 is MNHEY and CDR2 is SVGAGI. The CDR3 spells CASSYSWTGGVGSNEKLFF. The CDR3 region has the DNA TGTGCCAGCAGTTACTCTTGGACAGGGGGCGTCGGGTCTAATGAAAAACTGTTTTTT.

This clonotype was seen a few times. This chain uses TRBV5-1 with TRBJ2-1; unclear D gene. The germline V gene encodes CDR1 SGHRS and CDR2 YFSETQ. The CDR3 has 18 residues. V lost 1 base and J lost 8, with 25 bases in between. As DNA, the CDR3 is TGCGCCAGCAGCTTGTTCCCTCCGTTTTCTGGAAATGGGGATGAGCAGTTCTTC. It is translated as CASSLFPPFSGNGDEQFF.

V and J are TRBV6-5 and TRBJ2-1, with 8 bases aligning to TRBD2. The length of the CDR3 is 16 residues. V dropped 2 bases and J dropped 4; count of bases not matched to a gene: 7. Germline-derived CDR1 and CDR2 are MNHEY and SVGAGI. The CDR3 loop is CASSYRLARSYNEQFF. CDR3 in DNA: TGTGCCAGCAGTTACCGACTAGCGCGGAGTTACAATGAGCAGTTCTTC.

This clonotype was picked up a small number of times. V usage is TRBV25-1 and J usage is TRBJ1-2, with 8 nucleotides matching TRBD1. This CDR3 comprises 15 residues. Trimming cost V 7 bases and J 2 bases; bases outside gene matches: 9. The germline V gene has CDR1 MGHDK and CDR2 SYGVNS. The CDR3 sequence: CASMGYRGRNYGYTF. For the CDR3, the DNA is TGTGCCAGCATGGGATACAGGGGGAGAAACTATGGCTACACCTTC.

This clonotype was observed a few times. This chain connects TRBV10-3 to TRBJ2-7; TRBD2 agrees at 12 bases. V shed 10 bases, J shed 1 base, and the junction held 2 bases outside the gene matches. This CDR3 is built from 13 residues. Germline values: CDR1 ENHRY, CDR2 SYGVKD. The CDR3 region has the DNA TGTGCCACCGGACTAGCGGGGTCCTACGAGCAGTACTTC. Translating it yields CATGLAGSYEQYF.

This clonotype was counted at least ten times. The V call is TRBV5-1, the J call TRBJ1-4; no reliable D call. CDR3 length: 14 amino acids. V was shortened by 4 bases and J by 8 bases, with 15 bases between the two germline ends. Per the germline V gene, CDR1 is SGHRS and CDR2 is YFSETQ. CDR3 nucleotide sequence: TGCGCCAGCAGCCCCGGCGGATCGGTGGAAAAACTGTTTTTT. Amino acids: CASSPGGSVEKLFF.

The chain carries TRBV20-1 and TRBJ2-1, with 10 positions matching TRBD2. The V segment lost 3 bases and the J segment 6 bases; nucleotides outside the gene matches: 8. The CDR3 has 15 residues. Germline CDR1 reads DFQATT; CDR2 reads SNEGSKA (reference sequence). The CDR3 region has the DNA TGCAGTGCTAGGACGACTAGCGGGTATCCCAATGAGCAGTTCTTC. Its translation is CSARTTSGYPNEQFF.

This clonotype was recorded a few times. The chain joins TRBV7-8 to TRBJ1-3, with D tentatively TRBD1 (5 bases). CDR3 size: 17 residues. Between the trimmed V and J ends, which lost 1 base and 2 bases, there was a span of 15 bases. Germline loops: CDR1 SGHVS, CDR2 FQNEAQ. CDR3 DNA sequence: TGTGCCAGCAGCTTAGTTACTTTTTCAGGGCCTGGAAACACCATATATTTT. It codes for CASSLVTFSGPGNTIYF.

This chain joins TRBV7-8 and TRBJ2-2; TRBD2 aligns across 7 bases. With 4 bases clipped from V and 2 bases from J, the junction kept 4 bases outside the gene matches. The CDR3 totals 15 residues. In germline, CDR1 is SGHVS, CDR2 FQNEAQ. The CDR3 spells CASSSGTINTGELFF. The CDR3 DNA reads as TGTGCCAGCAGCTCCGGGACTATCAACACCGGGGAGCTGTTTTTT.

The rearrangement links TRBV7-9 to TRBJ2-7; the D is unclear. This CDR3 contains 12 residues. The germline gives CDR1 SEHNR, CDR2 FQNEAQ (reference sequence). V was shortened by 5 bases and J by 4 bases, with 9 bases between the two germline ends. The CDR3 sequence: CASSTQAYEQYF. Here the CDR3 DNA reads TGTGCCAGCAGCACCCAGGCTTACGAGCAGTACTTC.

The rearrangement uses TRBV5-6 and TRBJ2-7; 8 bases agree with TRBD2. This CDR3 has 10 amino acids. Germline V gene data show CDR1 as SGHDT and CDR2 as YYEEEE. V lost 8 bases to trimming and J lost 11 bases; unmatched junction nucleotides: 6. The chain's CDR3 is CARLADNEYF. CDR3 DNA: TGTGCCAGACTAGCGGACAACGAGTACTTC.

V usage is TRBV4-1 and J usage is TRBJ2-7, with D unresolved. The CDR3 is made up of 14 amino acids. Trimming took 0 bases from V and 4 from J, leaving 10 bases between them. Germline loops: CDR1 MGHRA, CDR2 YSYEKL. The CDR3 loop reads CASSQERERYEQYF. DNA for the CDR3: TGCGCCAGCAGCCAAGAAAGGGAAAGGTACGAGCAGTACTTC.

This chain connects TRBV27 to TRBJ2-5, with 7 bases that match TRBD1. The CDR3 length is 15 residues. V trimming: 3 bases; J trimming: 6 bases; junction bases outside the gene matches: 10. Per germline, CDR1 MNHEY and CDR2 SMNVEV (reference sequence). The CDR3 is CASSFGAGGVKTQYF. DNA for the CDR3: TGTGCCAGCAGTTTCGGGGCAGGGGGTGTGAAGACCCAGTACTTC.

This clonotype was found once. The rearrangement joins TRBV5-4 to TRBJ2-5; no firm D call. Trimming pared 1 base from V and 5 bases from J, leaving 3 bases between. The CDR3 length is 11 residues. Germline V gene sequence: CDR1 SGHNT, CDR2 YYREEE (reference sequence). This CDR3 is CASSLYETQYF. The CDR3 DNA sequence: TGTGCCAGCAGCTTGTACGAGACCCAGTACTTC.

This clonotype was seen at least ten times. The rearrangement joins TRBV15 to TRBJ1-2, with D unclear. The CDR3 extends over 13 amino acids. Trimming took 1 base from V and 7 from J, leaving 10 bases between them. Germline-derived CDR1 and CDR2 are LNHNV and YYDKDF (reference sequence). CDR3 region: CATSRVRYSGYTF. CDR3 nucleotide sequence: TGTGCCACCAGCAGAGTTCGGTACTCTGGCTACACCTTC.

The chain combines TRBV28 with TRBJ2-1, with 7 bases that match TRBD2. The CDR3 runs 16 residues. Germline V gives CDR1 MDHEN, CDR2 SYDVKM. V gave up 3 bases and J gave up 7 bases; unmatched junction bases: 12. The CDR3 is CASSLTSRSGSNEQFF. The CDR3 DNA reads TGTGCCAGCAGTTTGACTAGCCGGTCGGGGAGTAATGAGCAGTTCTTC. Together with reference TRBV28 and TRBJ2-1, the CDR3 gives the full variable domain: DVKVTQSSRYLVKRTGEKVFLECVQDMDHENMFWYRQDPGLGLRLIYFSYDVKMKEKGDIPEGYSVSREKKERFSLILESASTNQTSMYLCASSLTSRSGSNEQFFGPGTRLTVL.